This T cell receptor beta chain was observed in a study of blood T cell repertoires in COVID-19. On the study more broadly: PBMCs, B-cell-depleted T cells, or T cells provided the cDNA or gDNA that made up the material.

Measured with immunoSEQ multiplex PCR; TCRdb has only the in-frame clones, and not every one. This table has 250,000 to 300,000 clones, 85% to 90% appearing once. This CDR3 spans 15 amino acids. Germline loops: CDR1 MNHNS, CDR2 SASEGT. Trimming stripped 2 bases from V and 2 bases from J, with 12 bases between. The sequence was obtained from a woman in her thirties or forties who had recovered from COVID-19. Input material: peripheral blood. The V gene is TRBV6-1, the J gene TRBJ1-1; tentatively, D is TRBD1 (5 bases). The CDR3, as DNA: TGTGCCAGCAGTGAACAGGGACTACGAAACACTGAAGCTTTCTTT. This sequence encodes CASSEQGLRNTEAFF.